Included here is one TCR beta chain sequence, with context. Random hexamers served to reverse transcribe about 0.5 to 1 ug RNA. TCRdb processed the immunoSEQ multiplex PCR reads anew with MiXCR; each CDR3 protein has one entry. The sample contains about 210,000 distinct CDR3 sequences, approximately 95% of which appear only once. This entry comes from a study of CD8 T cells in Susac syndrome. The J segment lost 5 bases and the V segment lost 2 bases, leaving 11 bases of the junction unmatched. This CDR3 region has 15 residues. Germline assignment: CDR1 DFQATT and CDR2 SNEGSKA (reference sequence). The chain is built from TRBV20-1 and TRBJ2-5; 7 nucleotides match TRBD2. The sequencing input was CD4+ T cells from PBMCs. This clonotype was obtained from a human donor with multiple sclerosis. The CDR3 here is CSARSRTGGWETQYF. The CDR3 DNA is TGCAGTGCTAGATCCCGGACGGGAGGATGGGAGACCCAGTACTTC.